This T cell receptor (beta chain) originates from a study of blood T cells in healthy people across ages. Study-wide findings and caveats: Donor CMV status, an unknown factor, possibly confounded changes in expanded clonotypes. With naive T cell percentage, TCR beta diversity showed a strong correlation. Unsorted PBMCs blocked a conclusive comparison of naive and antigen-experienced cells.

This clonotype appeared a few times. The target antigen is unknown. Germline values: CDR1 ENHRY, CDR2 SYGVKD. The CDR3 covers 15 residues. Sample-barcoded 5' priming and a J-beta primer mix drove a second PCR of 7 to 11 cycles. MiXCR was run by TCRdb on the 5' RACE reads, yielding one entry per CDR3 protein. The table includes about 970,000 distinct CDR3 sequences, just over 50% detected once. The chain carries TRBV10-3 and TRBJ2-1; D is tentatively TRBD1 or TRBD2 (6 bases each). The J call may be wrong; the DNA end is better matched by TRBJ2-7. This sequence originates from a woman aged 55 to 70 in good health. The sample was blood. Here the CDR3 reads CAISGGGGSYNEQYF. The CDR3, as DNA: TGTGCCATCAGTGGAGGGGGAGGTTCCTACAATGAGCAGTACTTC.